This T cell receptor (beta chain) was recorded in a study of TIL therapy for anti-PD-1-resistant metastatic lung cancer. Germline CDR1 and CDR2: LNHDA and SQIVND (reference sequence). Deletions cut 5 bases from V and 5 bases from J, with 12 bases between. CDR3 length: 13 amino acids. Time point noted: pre-treatment sample, taken before nivolumab and TIL therapy. This was the immunoSEQ v3 assay. Assay used: immunoSEQ multiplex PCR; TCRdb lists only in-frame clones, some missing. The table includes roughly 58,000 clones, about 81% detected once. The rearrangement links TRBV19 to TRBJ2-5, with a possible D match to TRBD1 (5 bases). The sequence derives from a person between 30 and 79 years old with non-small cell lung cancer. The sequencing used blood, collected at baseline. The CDR3 nucleotides read TGTGCCAGTAGTCTCCAGGGCCGGGAGACCCAGTACTTC. The encoded protein is CASSLQGRETQYF.